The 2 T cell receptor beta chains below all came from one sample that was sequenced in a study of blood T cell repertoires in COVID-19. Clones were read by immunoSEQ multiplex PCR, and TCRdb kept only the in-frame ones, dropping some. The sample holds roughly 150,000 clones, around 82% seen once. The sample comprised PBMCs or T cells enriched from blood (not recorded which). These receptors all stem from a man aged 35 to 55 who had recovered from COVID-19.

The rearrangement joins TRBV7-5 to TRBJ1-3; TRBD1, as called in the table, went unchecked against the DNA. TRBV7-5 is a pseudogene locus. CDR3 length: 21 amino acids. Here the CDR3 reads CVRSLALKGHPGTGVGNTIYF. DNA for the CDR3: TGTGTCAGAAGCTTAGCGCTAAAAGGGCACCCCGGGACAGGGGTTGGAAACACCATATATTTT.

The CDR3 nucleotides are TGTGCCAGCACTCTAACAGGGGGCAATGAGCAGTTCTTC. Amino acids: CASTLTGGNEQFF. The J gene is TRBJ2-1, the V gene TRBV2; TRBD1 matches at 8 bases. The CDR3 is made up of 13 amino acids. With V trimmed by 7 bases and J by 6 bases, 5 bases remained unmatched. Germline V gene sequence: CDR1 SNHLY, CDR2 FYNNEI. The full variable domain, in which reference TRBV2 and TRBJ2-1 provide the parts outside the CDR3, is EPEVTQTPSHQVTQMGQEVILRCVPISNHLYFYWYRQILGQKVEFLVSFYNNEISEKSEIFDDQFSVERPDGSNFTLKIRSTKLEDSAMYFCASTLTGGNEQFFGPGTRLTVL.